This T cell receptor (beta chain) appears in the sequencing data of a study of blood T cell repertoires in COVID-19. Study-wide context: Acute and convalescent COVID-19 samples came from the United States, Italy and Spain. Sample material is recorded as cDNA or gDNA derived from T cells, B-cell-depleted T cells, or PBMCs.

J was trimmed by 2 bases and V by 3 bases; bases with no gene match: 4. CDR1 and CDR2 from the germline V gene are SGDLS and YYNGEE. The CDR3 has 14 amino acids. In the source study's methods: Quantification of nucleated cells was approximated via reference gene primer amplification. Generated by immunoSEQ multiplex PCR, the TCRdb table keeps only in-frame clones and is missing some. The V and J calls and the clone size are those of that table, but D and trimming were determined from the DNA. This table has roughly 260,000 clones, 85% to 90% appearing once. Specimen: peripheral blood. The chain joins TRBV9 to TRBJ2-5; TRBD1 matches 7 bases. The sequence derives from a woman in her 40s with acute or convalescent COVID-19. The CDR3 loop is CASSAGTVQETQYF. In DNA form, the CDR3 reads TGTGCCAGCAGCGCCGGGACAGTGCAAGAGACCCAGTACTTC.